The 23 T cell receptor beta chains below all came from one sample that was sequenced in a study of blood T cell repertoires in COVID-19 (TCRdb year 2020). The method was the immunoSEQ multiplex PCR assay. What TCRdb holds here is the immuneACCESS table cut down to in-frame rearrangements. Part of the clones is not present; checked against another copy, under half of the missing clones reflect an unresolved V gene, and the others are unexplained. This sample has 110,000 to 150,000 clones in its table, and 60% to 85% of those were observed once. Together, the top ten hold 1.9% of the sample. Sequenced sample: peripheral blood. The receptor source for this set is a woman in her sixties or seventies with acute or convalescent COVID-19.

The CDR3 protein is CASSPLTGRTGELFF. DNA for the CDR3: TGTGCCAGCAGTCCGCTGACAGGAAGAACCGGGGAGCTGTTTTTT. The J gene is TRBJ2-2, the V gene TRBV6-1; possible D gene TRBD1, 6 bases. The CDR3 spans 15 residues. Germline lookup yields CDR1 MNHNS and CDR2 SASEGT. V was clipped by 5 bases and J by 5 bases, with 15 bases between them.

The chain carries TRBV28 and TRBJ1-2; maybe TRBD1 (5 bases). Trimming took off 6 bases at V and 4 bases at J, with 21 bases between the two ends. Germline V gene sequence: CDR1 MDHEN, CDR2 SYDVKM. This CDR3 is 16 amino acids long. This CDR3 is CASRSPGTAGSYGYTF. The CDR3 nucleotides are TGTGCCAGCAGATCACCCGGGACCGCGGGGAGCTATGGCTACACCTTC.

The J gene is TRBJ1-1, the V gene TRBV6-6; the D gene is possibly TRBD1 (5 bases). This CDR3 spans 14 amino acids. V lost 7 bases to trimming and J lost 4 bases, with 16 bases between them. Germline assignment: CDR1 MNHNY and CDR2 SVGAGI (reference sequence). This CDR3 reads CASIYEGGGTEAFF. CDR3 in DNA: TGTGCCAGCATCTACGAGGGCGGGGGCACTGAAGCTTTCTTT.

The chain combines TRBV19 with TRBJ1-5; possible D gene TRBD1, 5 bases. The CDR3 sequence is 14 residues long. CDR1 is LNHDA, CDR2 SQIVND, per germline (reference sequence). V was clipped by 5 bases and J by 6 bases, with 14 bases between them. DNA of the CDR3: TGTGCCAGTAGTGATCGTGGAGGGGCTCAGCCCCAGCATTTT. Translating it yields CASSDRGGAQPQHF.

The CDR3 sequence: CASSLRPYEQYF. CDR3 sequence (DNA): TGTGCCAGCAGTTTGCGGCCCTACGAGCAGTACTTC. The rearrangement uses TRBV12-3 or TRBV12-4 and TRBJ2-7, with unresolved D. V gave up 3 bases and J gave up 2 bases, with 5 bases separating them. The CDR3 consists of 12 residues.

The chain is built from TRBV10-3 and TRBJ2-6; 8 bases map to TRBD1. The CDR3 sequence is 16 residues long. With 0 bases clipped from V and 5 bases from J, the junction kept 3 bases outside the gene matches. Germline V gives CDR1 ENHRY, CDR2 SYGVKD. CDR3 loop: CAISESGQVRANVLTF. For the CDR3, the DNA is TGTGCCATCAGTGAGTCGGGACAGGTTCGGGCCAACGTCCTGACTTTC.

A note on this clone: Other DNA variants within this sample encode the same CDR3. The chain links TRBV5-1 to TRBJ2-2, with D perhaps matching TRBD1 (5 bases). Trimming removed 5 bases from V and 5 bases from J, with 10 bases in between. This CDR3 comprises 13 residues. The V gene's germline CDR1 is SGHRS and CDR2 YFSETQ. CDR3 bases: TGCGCCAGCAGTACATCAGGGACCGGGGAGCTGTTTTTT. Translating it yields CASSTSGTGELFF.

J is TRBJ1-2 and V is TRBV28; 10 bases agree with TRBD1. This CDR3 comprises 16 residues. From germline, CDR1 is MDHEN and CDR2 SYDVKM. Trimming cost V 4 bases and J 4 bases; bases outside gene matches: 9. CDR3 DNA: TGTGCCAGCAGTTCGGGACAGGGGATACAGTCCTATGGCTACACCTTC. Translated: CASSSGQGIQSYGYTF.

This chain links TRBV28 with TRBJ1-1, with 7 bases that match TRBD1. Trimming cost V 6 bases and J 1 base; bases outside gene matches: 8. Germline V CDR1 and CDR2: MDHEN, SYDVKM. The CDR3 covers 15 residues. The CDR3 DNA follows: TGTGCCAGCAGACTCAGACAGGGATGGAACACTGAAGCTTTCTTT. This encodes CASRLRQGWNTEAFF.

The rearrangement uses TRBV3-1 (or the pseudogene TRBV3-2) and TRBJ1-3, with TRBD1 matching over 7 bases. CDR3 length equals 15 residues. Germline trimming cut 6 bases from V and 0 bases from J; bases unmatched to any gene: 5. Germline-derived CDR1 and CDR2 are LGHDT and YNNKEL (reference sequence). CDR3: CASSRRTGSGNTIYF. CDR3 nucleotide sequence: TGTGCCAGCAGTAGAAGGACAGGCTCTGGAAACACCATATATTTT.

The CDR3 here is CASSQESGGNQPQHF. CDR3 sequence (DNA): TGCGCCAGCAGCCAAGAATCAGGGGGAAATCAGCCCCAGCATTTT. This chain connects TRBV4-1 to TRBJ1-5, with 7 bases fitting TRBD1. With V trimmed by 0 bases and J by 4 bases, 3 bases remained unmatched. CDR3 length equals 15 residues. The germline V gene has CDR1 MGHRA and CDR2 YSYEKL.

The chain recombines TRBV7-9 with TRBJ2-3; 12 positions match TRBD2. This CDR3 region has 15 residues. Germline-derived CDR1 and CDR2 are SEHNR and FQNEAQ (reference sequence). The V and J ends lost 1 base and 6 bases, in that order; junction bases with no gene match: 2. CDR3 in DNA: TGTGCCAGCAGCTTAGGGCTAGCGGGAGGGGATACGCAGTATTTT. This gives the protein CASSLGLAGGDTQYF.

The table lists this clone with a count of one. The chain joins TRBV27 to TRBJ2-2, with TRBD1 matching over 7 bases. Germline values: CDR1 MNHEY, CDR2 SMNVEV (reference sequence). The CDR3 sequence is 15 residues long. Germline trimming cut 6 bases from V and 3 bases from J; bases unmatched to any gene: 7. The CDR3 coding sequence is TGTGCCAGCAGCGGGGACAGAGGGGACACCGGGGAGCTGTTTTTT. It is translated as CASSGDRGDTGELFF.

The chain carries TRBV19 and TRBJ2-7; TRBD2 aligns across 11 bases. Germline CDR1 and CDR2: LNHDA and SQIVND (reference sequence). The CDR3 is made up of 14 amino acids. Unmatched junction bases numbered 3, after V lost 5 bases and J lost 3 bases. CDR3 loop: CASSSTSGSYEQYF. Written as DNA, the CDR3 is TGTGCCAGTAGTTCTACTAGCGGGAGCTACGAGCAGTACTTC.

Points on this clone: The junction departs from germline at one end; a sequencing error may be responsible. The chain has TRBV19 and TRBJ1-1; perhaps TRBD1 as D (6 bases). There are 13 residues in the CDR3. Germline-derived CDR1 and CDR2 are LNHDA and SQIVND (reference sequence). In nucleotides, the CDR3 is TGTGCCAGTAGTATGTTTTTCAGACAGGATCCCACCTTT. Its translation is CASSMFFRQDPTF.

The chain is built from TRBV27 and TRBJ2-7, with 10 positions matching TRBD2. Trimming removed 3 bases from V and 5 bases from J; junction bases left unmatched: 7. The CDR3 loop spans 15 amino acids. The V gene's germline CDR1 is MNHEY and CDR2 SMNVEV (reference sequence). The CDR3 DNA sequence: TGTGCCAGCAGTTTTTACGCTAGCGGGAGCCACGAGCAGTACTTC. Amino acids: CASSFYASGSHEQYF.

The rearrangement uses TRBV7-9 and TRBJ2-3; D gene ambiguous. V shed 2 bases and J shed 0 bases, with 6 bases lying between them. In germline, CDR1 is SEHNR, CDR2 FQNEAQ (reference sequence). CDR3 length: 14 residues. This CDR3 is CASSLISSTDTQYF. CDR3 DNA: TGTGCCAGCAGCTTAATCTCCAGCACAGATACGCAGTATTTT.

This clone was recorded once. This sequence joins TRBV18 and TRBJ2-5, with D perhaps matching TRBD2 (5 bases). Germline V lookup: CDR1 KGHSH, CDR2 LQKENI. With 3 bases removed from V and 1 base from J, the gap between germline ends came to 15 bases. CDR3 length: 16 amino acids. CDR3 region: CASSPSIPGFQETQYF. The DNA for the CDR3 is TGTGCCAGCTCACCGTCTATACCGGGGTTCCAAGAGACCCAGTACTTC.

The chain carries TRBV7-8 and TRBJ1-5; TRBD1 agrees at 7 bases. J was trimmed by 7 bases and V by 3 bases; bases with no gene match: 12. The CDR3 totals 16 residues. The germline V gene has CDR1 SGHVS and CDR2 FQNEAQ. DNA for the CDR3: TGTGCCAGCAGCTTCGGGTCCGACAGGGTGAGGCAGCCCCAGCATTTT. This encodes CASSFGSDRVRQPQHF. The whole variable domain, remainder taken from reference TRBV7-8 and TRBJ1-5, is GAGVSQSPRYKVAKRGQDVALRCDPISGHVSLFWYQQALGQGPEFLTYFQNEAQLDKSGLPSDRFFAERPEGSVSTLKIQRTQQEDSAVYLCASSFGSDRVRQPQHFGDGTRLSIL.

The chain carries TRBV11-3 and TRBJ2-3; perhaps TRBD2 as D (5 bases). The V gene's germline CDR1 is SGHNT and CDR2 YENEEA. The CDR3 extends over 15 amino acids. Trimming took off 1 base at V and 5 bases at J, with 13 bases between the two ends. The CDR3 region has the DNA TGTGCCAGCAGCTTAGCGGGAAGGGAAAAAGATACGCAGTATTTT. Translating it yields CASSLAGREKDTQYF. Full variable domain (remainder filled in from reference TRBV11-3 and TRBJ2-3): EAGVVQSPRYKIIEKKQPVAFWCNPISGHNTLYWYLQNLGQGPELLIRYENEEAVDDSQLPKDRFSAERLKGVDSTLKIQPAELGDSAVYLCASSLAGREKDTQYFGPGTRLTVL.

This chain links TRBV5-1 with TRBJ1-2; D not resolved. Germline values: CDR1 SGHRS, CDR2 YFSETQ. The CDR3 totals 16 residues. V gave up 2 bases and J gave up 0 bases, with 14 bases separating them. CDR3: CASSFWLGGTNYGYTF. DNA for the CDR3: TGCGCCAGCAGCTTTTGGTTGGGAGGGACTAACTATGGCTACACCTTC.

The genes are TRBV20-1 and TRBJ2-1; 7 positions match TRBD2. The CDR3 consists of 15 residues. CDR1 and CDR2 (germline): DFQATT, SNEGSKA (reference sequence). V was pared by 3 bases and J by 3 bases, with 8 bases of the junction left unmatched. The CDR3 reads CSASNAQRDYNEQFF. CDR3 DNA: TGCAGTGCTAGTAACGCCCAGCGGGACTACAATGAGCAGTTCTTC.

V gene TRBV10-2 combines with J gene TRBJ2-5; unclear D gene. Germline V gene data show CDR1 as WSHSY and CDR2 as SAAADI. This CDR3 contains 14 residues. Trimming pared 3 bases from V and 7 bases from J, leaving 15 bases between. CDR3 loop: CASSDSPGGWTQYF. Here the CDR3 DNA reads TGCGCCAGCAGTGACTCTCCGGGTGGTTGGACCCAGTACTTC.